The subject of this entry is one T cell receptor beta chain. Its specificity is unknown. The authors distributed each subset's genomic DNA evenly over several immunoSEQ plates. Produced via immunoSEQ multiplex PCR; TCRdb's table is partial and in-frame only. The top ten hold approximately 0.12% of the sample, which has hundreds of thousands of clones, roughly 95% seen once. This specimen comes from a study of shared clonotypes between healthy human individuals. About the research overall: The plates for each donor numbered three CD4 naive, three CD4 memory, two CD8 naive and one CD8 memory. Findings of the study overall: An effect of sequencing depth on clonotype sharing among donors was expected.

Terminally differentiated effector memory CD45RA+ cells were excluded from the naive CD8 cells, which were CD45RO-negative and positively selected for CCR7. Donors were healthy HIV-negative adults without recent acute infections or vaccinations. Germline CDR1 and CDR2: GTSNPN and SVGIG (reference sequence). The length of the CDR3 is 13 residues. The V segment lost 1 base and the J segment 1 base; nucleotides outside the gene matches: 0. Sequencing input: naive CD8+ T cells sorted from blood. This clonotype was obtained from a woman younger than 45 in good health. V is TRBV30 and J is TRBJ2-7; 8 bases line up with TRBD1. The DNA of the CDR3 is TGTGCCTGGAGTGGGACAGGGTCCTACGAGCAGTACTTC. This encodes CAWSGTGSYEQYF.